The 18 T cell receptor beta chains below were found in one sample sequenced in a study of T cell repertoires in cytomegalovirus infection. Each CDR3 protein gets one entry after TCRdb re-called the reads with MiXCR. The repertoire holds 200,000 to 300,000 distinct CDR3 sequences, with roughly an eighth as singletons. The sample comprised PBMCs. The receptors here all came from a human donor in good health (CMV status not recorded). Some clones in this sample may be carry-over from other donors' samples.

This clonotype was seen many times. The CDR3 protein is CASSLEVDTQYF. The CDR3 DNA follows: TGTGCCAGCAGCTTAGAGGTGGATACGCAGTATTTT. The gene calls are TRBV7-9 and TRBJ2-3; D call uncertain. The CDR3 covers 12 residues. Germline CDR1 SEHNR, CDR2 FQNEAQ (reference sequence). Trimming cost V 1 base and J 6 bases, with 5 bases left between them.

This clonotype appeared many times. This chain uses TRBV7-3 with TRBJ2-1, with 9 bases identical to TRBD2. Germline V gene sequence: CDR1 SGHTA, CDR2 FQGTGA. CDR3 length: 16 amino acids. With V trimmed by 5 bases and J by 0 bases, 5 bases remained unmatched. The CDR3: CASSPRLAASYNEQFF. Here the CDR3 DNA reads TGTGCCAGCAGCCCGAGACTAGCGGCCTCCTACAATGAGCAGTTCTTC.

In its sample, this clonotype was seen many times. The chain combines TRBV7-2 with TRBJ2-7; TRBD1 matches at 11 bases. Germline assignment: CDR1 SGHTA and CDR2 FQGNSA. The CDR3 length is 14 residues. J lost 3 bases, V lost 5 bases, and 3 bases had no gene match. The CDR3 here is CASSPGTGGYEQYF. The CDR3 nucleotides read TGTGCCAGCAGCCCCGGGACAGGGGGCTACGAGCAGTACTTC.

This clonotype came up many times. The genes are TRBV6-1 and TRBJ2-1, with 10 bases identical to TRBD1. CDR1 MNHNS and CDR2 SASEGT come from the germline V gene. The length of the CDR3 is 15 residues. With 7 bases clipped from V and 4 bases from J, the junction kept 7 bases outside the gene matches. For the CDR3, the DNA is TGTGCCAGCATCACCGACAGGGGGCTTTACAATGAGCAGTTCTTC. Protein sequence: CASITDRGLYNEQFF.

The V and J genes are TRBV20-1 and TRBJ2-7; D uncertain. Germline-derived CDR1 and CDR2 are DFQATT and SNEGSKA (reference sequence). The CDR3 contains 11 residues. V lost 6 bases and J lost 3, with 9 bases in between. CDR3 coding DNA: TGCAGTGCCCCCGGGCTCTACGAGCAGTACTTC. Residues: CSAPGLYEQYF.

There are many counts of this clonotype. The chain carries TRBV2 and TRBJ2-3, with TRBD1 identical over 7 bases. Trimming removed 10 bases from V and 2 bases from J; junction bases left unmatched: 12. Germline CDR1 is SNHLY and CDR2 is FYNNEI. The CDR3 consists of 15 residues. The CDR3 DNA sequence: TGTGCCATCGAGCAGGGACAGACCCTCACAGATACGCAGTATTTT. Translation: CAIEQGQTLTDTQYF. Full variable domain (rest looked up from reference TRBV2 and TRBJ2-3): EPEVTQTPSHQVTQMGQEVILRCVPISNHLYFYWYRQILGQKVEFLVSFYNNEISEKSEIFDDQFSVERPDGSNFTLKIRSTKLEDSAMYFCAIEQGQTLTDTQYFGPGTRLTVL.

The sample holds many counts of this clonotype. Written as DNA, the CDR3 is TGTGCCAGCAGCCGCGGGGGTCTGGACTACGAGCAGTACTTC. Translation gives CASSRGGLDYEQYF. The chain uses TRBV7-2 and TRBJ2-7, with 7 bases that match TRBD2. Germline CDR1 SGHTA, CDR2 FQGNSA. This CDR3 is 14 amino acids long. The junction had 7 bases not matched to a gene; V was cut back by 5 bases and J by 3 bases.

This chain uses TRBV12-5 with TRBJ2-1, with D tentatively TRBD2 (5 bases). Trimming removed 6 bases from V and 10 bases from J, with 13 bases in between. Germline values: CDR1 LGHNT, CDR2 FRNRAP. The CDR3 runs 12 residues. Here the CDR3 DNA reads TGTGCTAGTGGGGGTCGGGATCCCGAGCAGTTCTTC. As protein: CASGGRDPEQFF. Using reference TRBV12-5 and TRBJ2-1 for the parts outside the CDR3, the full variable domain is DARVTQTPRHKVTEMGQEVTMRCQPILGHNTVFWYRQTMMQGLELLAYFRNRAPLDDSGMPKDRFSAEMPDATLATLKIQPSEPRDSAVYFCASGGRDPEQFFGPGTRLTVL.

This CDR3 is CSVGTSGPQFF. In nucleotides, the CDR3 is TGCAGCGTTGGGACTAGCGGGCCCCAGTTCTTC. The chain links TRBV29-1 to TRBJ2-1; 11 bases match TRBD2. CDR3 size: 11 residues. Unmatched junction bases numbered 3, after V lost 4 bases and J lost 13 bases. Per the germline V gene, CDR1 is SQVTM and CDR2 is ANQGSEA.

This clonotype was seen a few times. The rearrangement joins TRBV7-3 to TRBJ2-2; 9 nucleotides line up with TRBD2. V was pared by 5 bases and J by 6 bases, with 10 bases of the junction left unmatched. Germline V gives CDR1 SGHTA, CDR2 FQGTGA. This CDR3 region has 16 residues. The CDR3 is CASSPFSGSPAGELFF. CDR3 nucleotides: TGTGCCAGCAGCCCGTTTAGCGGGAGCCCCGCCGGGGAGCTGTTTTTT.

This clonotype was seen a few times. The V and J genes are TRBV5-1 and TRBJ1-6; a possible D gene is TRBD1 (6 bases). In germline, CDR1 is SGHRS, CDR2 YFSETQ. The CDR3 totals 14 residues. Deletions cut 1 base from V and 7 bases from J, with 9 bases between. The CDR3, as DNA: TGCGCCAGCAGCTTGTCAGGGGAGAATTCACCCCTCCACTTT. Amino acids: CASSLSGENSPLHF.

The chain uses TRBV29-1 and TRBJ2-5; D gene ambiguous. Germline CDR1 SQVTM, CDR2 ANQGSEA. The ends were cut back, 0 bases at V and 4 bases at J, with 9 bases in the middle. CDR3 size: 13 residues. CDR3 bases: TGCAGCGTTGAAGATCCGAATAGAGAGACCCAGTACTTC. This encodes CSVEDPNRETQYF.

This clonotype was found a few times. The genes are TRBV10-2 and TRBJ2-7; unclear D gene. This CDR3 region has 12 residues. Trimming took 8 bases from V and 3 from J, leaving 11 bases between them. The V gene's germline CDR1 is WSHSY and CDR2 SAAADI. This chain's CDR3 is CASRRSDYEQYF. CDR3 DNA: TGCGCCAGCCGGAGATCAGACTACGAGCAGTACTTC.

This clonotype has at least ten counts. The genes are TRBV7-3 and TRBJ2-1, with a weak D call TRBD2 (6 bases). The length of the CDR3 is 16 residues. V lost 5 bases, J lost 0 bases, and 14 bases lay in between. The germline gives CDR1 SGHTA, CDR2 FQGTGA. The CDR3 DNA sequence: TGTGCCAGCAGCACGCGGAGGGCTCGCTCCTACAATGAGCAGTTCTTC. Protein product: CASSTRRARSYNEQFF.

This clonotype has more than one count but fewer than ten. Here the CDR3 reads CASSDRGGPGANVLTF. Here the CDR3 DNA reads TGTGCCAGCAGCGACCGGGGGGGCCCTGGGGCCAACGTCCTGACTTTC. V is TRBV3-1 and J is TRBJ2-6; 8 bases align to TRBD2. This CDR3 is built from 16 residues. V shed 5 bases, J shed 2 bases, and the junction held 5 bases outside the gene matches. Germline V gene sequence: CDR1 LGHDT, CDR2 YNNKEL (reference sequence). The whole variable domain, filled in from reference TRBV3-1 and TRBJ2-6, reads DTAVSQTPKYLVTQMGNDKSIKCEQNLGHDTMYWYKQDSKKFLKIMFSYNNKELIINETVPNRFSPKSPDKAHLNLHINSLELGDSAVYFCASSDRGGPGANVLTFGAGSRLTVL.

This clonotype was found many times. The gene calls are TRBV7-2 and TRBJ2-1; 9 bases align to TRBD2. The V gene end was trimmed by 4 bases and the J gene end by 6 bases; junction bases not matched to a gene: 7. The CDR3 extends over 15 amino acids. Germline CDR1 SGHTA, CDR2 FQGNSA. The CDR3 here is CASSSRTSDLNEQFF. In DNA form, the CDR3 reads TGTGCCAGCAGCTCCCGGACTAGCGACCTCAATGAGCAGTTCTTC.

This clonotype was seen at least ten times. This chain joins TRBV7-2 and TRBJ1-5, with D unclear. CDR1 and CDR2 (germline): SGHTA, FQGNSA. Trimming removed 5 bases from V and 1 base from J, with 15 bases in between. There are 16 residues in the CDR3. CDR3 nucleotide sequence: TGTGCCAGCAGCCCATCGGCTGCCACGAGCAATCAGCCCCAGCATTTT. Translation: CASSPSAATSNQPQHF.

This clonotype came up many times. CDR3 in amino acids: CASSSSYRDSQSGTEAFF. In DNA, the CDR3 is TGTGCCAGCAGTTCTTCCTACCGGGACAGTCAATCGGGCACTGAAGCTTTCTTT. The chain has TRBV6-2 or TRBV6-3 and TRBJ1-1, with 7 bases matching TRBD1. Looked up from germline, CDR1 is MNHEY and CDR2 is SVGEGT. V lost 4 bases, J lost 4 bases, and 18 bases stayed unmatched. This CDR3 contains 18 residues.